A selection of T cell receptor beta chains follows, all from one sample in a study of regulatory T cells in long-lasting Graves disease. TCRdb re-analysed the multiplex PCR reads in MiXCR, keeping a single row per CDR3 protein. The sample lists a few hundred thousand distinct CDR3 sequences, approximately 15% occurring once. This sample also belongs to another study, concerning T cells in Graves' hyperthyroidism and ophthalmopathy.

This sample comprised peripheral blood mononuclear cells (PBMCs), obtained at new diagnosis, from a patient treated with antithyroid drugs. Receptors originate from a man in his forties with Graves disease. The CDR3 runs from the conserved cysteine through the conserved F or W. The order of the fields is D gene, V gene, clone size, J gene, CDR3 protein, CDR3 DNA. A D gene is named only where the DNA matches it firmly. Clone size is stated in some rows and not others, as once, few, many or a class when expanded.

>NA|TRBV20-1|many|TRBJ2-7
CSARALPGRTYEQYF
TGCAGTGCTAGAGCTCTACCGGGACGCACCTACGAGCAGTACTTC
>NA|TRBV2|many|TRBJ1-2
CASSLYRENYGYTF
TGTGCCAGCAGTCTATACAGGGAGAACTATGGCTACACCTTC
>TRBD1|TRBV11-2|NA|TRBJ1-6
CASSSQGFYNSPLHF
TGTGCCAGCAGCTCACAGGGGTTCTATAATTCACCCCTCCACTTT
>TRBD2|TRBV9|many|TRBJ2-3
CASSVTSGGDTQYF
TGTGCCAGCAGCGTAACTAGCGGGGGAGATACGCAGTATTTT
>NA|TRBV29-1|few|TRBJ2-2
CSVEETGHPTGELFF
TGCAGCGTTGAAGAAACGGGACACCCCACCGGGGAGCTGTTTTTT
>TRBD2|TRBV4-3|many|TRBJ2-7
CASSQWYSGGRSYEQYF
TGCGCCAGCAGCCAATGGTATAGCGGGGGCCGCTCCTACGAGCAGTACTTC
>NA|TRBV7-2|NA|TRBJ2-7
CASSFGTNSYEQYF
TGTGCCAGCAGCTTCGGGACGAATTCCTACGAGCAGTACTTC
>NA|TRBV18|NA|TRBJ1-1
CASSDGQNTEAFF
TGTGCCAGCTCGGACGGACAGAACACTGAAGCTTTCTTT
>NA|TRBV4-1|many|TRBJ1-1
CASSPTPIQGPNTEAFF
TGCGCCAGCAGCCCTACCCCCATACAGGGACCGAACACTGAAGCTTTCTTT
>NA|TRBV29-1|many|TRBJ1-2
CSARDTFYGYTF
TGCAGCGCCCGGGACACCTTCTATGGCTACACCTTC
>NA|TRBV5-4|few|TRBJ2-7
CATGGGPTYEQYF
TGTGCCACCGGTGGGGGTCCGACCTACGAGCAGTACTTC
>TRBD2|TRBV15|many|TRBJ2-3
CATSTRTSGGAIDTQYF
TGTGCCACCAGCACCCGAACTAGCGGGGGGGCCATAGATACGCAGTATTTT
>TRBD1|TRBV20-1|many|TRBJ2-2
CSAPGQGSIGELFF
TGCAGTGCGCCGGGACAGGGGTCCATCGGGGAGCTGTTTTTT
>TRBD1|TRBV5-1|NA|TRBJ2-1
CASGPGDRGNEQFF
TGCGCCAGCGGTCCCGGGGACAGAGGCAATGAGCAGTTCTTC
>TRBD2|TRBV24-1|NA|TRBJ2-5
CATSRRGGDGRETQYF
TGTGCCACCAGTCGGCGGGGGGGGGATGGACGAGAGACCCAGTACTTC
>NA|TRBV5-4|NA|TRBJ2-3
CASSVPNSRDTQYF
TGTGCCAGCAGCGTACCTAATAGTCGAGATACGCAGTATTTT
>NA|TRBV10-3|many|TRBJ2-7
CAISESTSYEQYF
TGTGCCATCAGTGAGTCGACTTCCTACGAGCAGTACTTC
>NA|TRBV5-1|few|TRBJ2-3
CASSDGVVLTDTQYF
TGCGCCAGCAGCGACGGGGTAGTGTTGACAGATACGCAGTATTTT
>NA|TRBV9|few|TRBJ1-3
CASSITGFGNTIYF
TGTGCCAGCAGCATAACAGGGTTTGGAAACACCATATATTTT
>NA|TRBV2|many|TRBJ2-6
CASSQQVSGANVLTF
TGTGCCAGCAGCCAACAGGTGTCTGGGGCCAACGTCCTGACTTTC
>NA|TRBV27|many|TRBJ2-1
CASSPSPDTYNEQFF
TGTGCCAGCAGTCCTTCGCCGGACACCTACAATGAGCAGTTCTTC
>NA|TRBV6-1|NA|TRBJ1-6
CASSRGGRISPLHF
TGTGCCAGCAGTCGTGGGGGTCGAATTTCACCCCTCCACTTT
>TRBD2|TRBV18|many|TRBJ2-5
CASSRGTSGEETQYF
TGTGCCAGCTCACGAGGAACTAGCGGGGAGGAGACCCAGTACTTC
>TRBD1|TRBV20-1|many|TRBJ2-7
CSARRRDRAYEQYF
TGCAGTGCTAGACGACGGGACAGGGCCTACGAGCAGTACTTC
>NA|TRBV2|NA|TRBJ1-2
CASSVGSPTGGYTF
TGTGCCAGCAGTGTTGGGTCACCCACAGGAGGCTACACCTTC
>TRBD2|TRBV12-3/TRBV12-4|NA|TRBJ2-1
CASNVAGETYNEQFF
TGTGCCAGCAACGTAGCGGGGGAGACCTACAATGAGCAGTTCTTC
>NA|TRBV12-3/TRBV12-4|many|TRBJ2-4
CASSWVDRPNIQYF
TGTGCCAGCAGTTGGGTGGACCGACCTAACATTCAGTACTTC
>TRBD2|TRBV15|NA|TRBJ2-2
CATSRGGGGTGELFF
TGTGCCACCAGCAGAGGGGGGGGAGGGACCGGGGAGCTGTTTTTT
>NA|TRBV12-3/TRBV12-4|few|TRBJ1-5
CASSLSFGQPQHF
TGTGCCAGCAGTCTATCCTTTGGCCAGCCCCAGCATTTT
>NA|TRBV7-2|NA|TRBJ2-1
CASSRGMSSYNEQFF
TGTGCCAGCAGCCGAGGGATGAGCTCCTACAATGAGCAGTTCTTC
>TRBD2|TRBV27|many|TRBJ2-3
CASSTIAGGLTSTDTQYF
TGTGCCAGCAGTACCATAGCGGGGGGGCTGACTAGCACAGATACGCAGTATTTT
>NA|TRBV7-2|NA|TRBJ2-3
CASNWNADTQYF
TGTGCCAGCAACTGGAACGCAGATACGCAGTATTTT
>TRBD2|TRBV14|many|TRBJ2-5
CASSHRRTSGGYQETQYF
TGTGCCAGCAGCCACCGTCGGACTAGCGGGGGGTATCAAGAGACCCAGTACTTC
>TRBD1|TRBV5-1|many|TRBJ2-5
CASSFQGEETQYF
TGCGCCAGCAGCTTTCAGGGGGAAGAGACTCAGTACTTC
>NA|TRBV7-2|many|TRBJ1-1
CASSSRQATEAFF
TGTGCCAGCAGCTCCAGACAGGCAACTGAAGCTTTCTTT
>TRBD1|TRBV2|NA|TRBJ2-3
CASRDRGSTDTQYF
TGTGCCAGCAGGGACAGGGGAAGCACAGATACGCAGTATTTT
>TRBD1|TRBV6-4|NA|TRBJ2-3
CASSDTGGADTQYF
TGTGCCAGCAGTGACACAGGGGGCGCAGATACGCAGTATTTT
>NA|TRBV11-1|many|TRBJ1-1
CASSSARELNTEAFF
TGTGCCAGCAGTTCCGCCCGGGAGTTGAACACTGAAGCTTTCTTT
>NA|TRBV5-1|many|TRBJ2-6
CASSWTLGSGANVLTF
TGCGCCAGCAGCTGGACCTTGGGTTCTGGGGCCAACGTCCTGACTTTC
>NA|TRBV29-1|few|TRBJ1-1
CSVEGSHTEAFF
TGCAGCGTTGAAGGGAGCCACACTGAAGCTTTCTTT
>TRBD1|TRBV6-1|NA|TRBJ2-1
CATTDRVLDEQFF
TGTGCCACCACAGACAGGGTTTTGGATGAGCAGTTCTTC
>TRBD2|TRBV5-4|NA|TRBJ2-3
CASSSRGLAGNTDTQYF
TGTGCCAGCAGCTCGCGGGGACTAGCGGGGAACACAGATACGCAGTATTTT
>NA|TRBV13|NA|TRBJ2-5
CASSLGGGGEETQYF
TGTGCCAGCAGCTTAGGAGGAGGGGGCGAGGAGACCCAGTACTTC
>NA|TRBV6-1|many|TRBJ1-5
CASTRDHHPDQPQHF
TGTGCCAGCACCAGGGACCATCACCCAGATCAGCCCCAGCATTTT
>NA|TRBV20-1|many|TRBJ2-3
CSARGVTEDTQYF
TGCAGTGCTAGAGGCGTGACGGAGGATACGCAGTATTTT
>TRBD1|TRBV30|many|TRBJ2-1
CAWARDRGQWNEQFF
TGTGCCTGGGCCCGGGACAGGGGGCAGTGGAATGAGCAGTTCTTC
>NA|TRBV4-3|NA|TRBJ2-7
CASSQDRTKAREQYF
TGCGCCAGCAGCCAAGACAGGACAAAAGCTCGCGAGCAGTACTTC
>NA|TRBV28|many|TRBJ1-1
CASSSRFWTEAFF
TGTGCCAGCAGTAGCAGGTTCTGGACTGAAGCTTTCTTT
>TRBD1|TRBV10-3|few|TRBJ1-5
CAISEGRGDNQPQHF
TGTGCCATCAGTGAGGGCAGGGGGGACAATCAGCCCCAGCATTTT
>NA|TRBV3-1|few|TRBJ1-6
CASSHRGSYNSPLHF
TGTGCCAGCAGCCACAGAGGGTCCTATAATTCACCCCTCCACTTT
>NA|TRBV29-1|many|TRBJ2-1
CSVARSSSYNEQFF
TGCAGCGTTGCCCGATCAAGCTCCTACAATGAGCAGTTCTTC
>NA|TRBV29-1|many|TRBJ2-4
CSVGTGAKNIQYF
TGCAGCGTCGGAACTGGCGCCAAAAACATTCAGTACTTC
>TRBD1|TRBV24-1|many|TRBJ2-7
CATSDPGQGEYEQYF
TGTGCCACCAGTGATCCGGGACAGGGGGAATACGAGCAGTACTTC
>NA|TRBV19|few|TRBJ1-5
CASSIWFQPQHF
TGTGCCAGTAGTATTTGGTTTCAGCCCCAGCATTTT